The 11 T cell receptor beta chains presented below share a single source sample, sequenced in a study of T cells in Graves' hyperthyroidism and ophthalmopathy. Researchers amplified the TCR beta CDR3 regions from RNA transcripts. First-round RT-PCR with HTBI primers amplified the TCR CDR3 region. One entry per CDR3 protein, called by TCRdb with MiXCR from the multiplex PCR reads. The sample consists of roughly 500,000 distinct CDR3 sequences, about 43% of them appearing once. The specimen sequenced was peripheral blood or thyroid tissue (not recorded which). The receptors were sampled from an adult woman with Graves' disease, either hyperthyroidism or ophthalmopathy (not recorded which).

This clonotype has a count of ten or more. This chain connects TRBV2 to TRBJ2-2; 8 nucleotides match TRBD2. This CDR3 has 16 amino acids. J was trimmed by 3 bases and V by 8 bases; bases with no gene match: 11. Germline values: CDR1 SNHLY, CDR2 FYNNEI. The CDR3 is CASVLGGAQDTGELFF. In DNA form, the CDR3 reads TGTGCCAGCGTTCTCGGGGGGGCGCAGGACACCGGGGAGCTGTTTTTT. Variable domain in full (rest from reference TRBV2 and TRBJ2-2): EPEVTQTPSHQVTQMGQEVILRCVPISNHLYFYWYRQILGQKVEFLVSFYNNEISEKSEIFDDQFSVERPDGSNFTLKIRSTKLEDSAMYFCASVLGGAQDTGELFFGEGSRLTVL.

The chain links TRBV10-3 to TRBJ1-2; TRBD1 is a possible D gene (5 bases). The length of the CDR3 is 14 residues. V was clipped by 5 bases and J by 8 bases, with 18 bases between them. The V gene's germline CDR1 is ENHRY and CDR2 SYGVKD. CDR3 sequence: CAISKGRERDGYTF. DNA of the CDR3: TGTGCCATCAGTAAGGGACGGGAACGGGACGGCTACACCTTC.

The chain is built from TRBV7-9 and TRBJ1-4; TRBD1 might be the D (6 bases). Trimming cost V 4 bases and J 8 bases, with 17 bases left between them. The germline CDR1 and CDR2 sequences are SEHNR and FQNEAQ (reference sequence). CDR3 length: 15 amino acids. The CDR3 nucleotides are TGTGCCAGCAGCTCCCGGCGGGGGGCAAGGGAAAAACTGTTTTTT. Translation: CASSSRRGAREKLFF.

This clonotype was counted a few times. A much larger clone sits a single nucleotide away, making a read error possible. The CDR3 carries no conserved terminal phenylalanine or tryptophan, so it likely arises from a read error. The chain is built from TRBV2 and TRBJ2-7; TRBD2 matches 8 bases. Germline V gene lookup returns CDR1 SNHLY and CDR2 FYNNEI. There are 13 residues in the CDR3. With 5 bases clipped from V and 5 bases from J, the junction kept 5 bases outside the gene matches. The CDR3 reads CASSPGLADEQYL. CDR3 in DNA: TGTGCCAGCAGTCCCGGACTAGCCGACGAGCAGTACCTC.

Points on this clonotype: This may be a read error: a much more frequent sequence differs by one nucleotide. The rearrangement links TRBV14 to TRBJ1-1; D is ambiguous. The germline gives CDR1 SGHDN, CDR2 FVKESK. The germline V and J ends were trimmed by 2 bases and 5 bases, with 9 bases remaining between them. The CDR3 consists of 13 residues. The CDR3 nucleotides are TGTGCCAGCAGCCAAATATTTGAGACTGAAGCTTTCTTT. This codes for CASSQIFETEAFF.

This clonotype has a count of ten or more. The chain has TRBV9 and TRBJ2-7, with TRBD1 matching over 10 bases. The length of the CDR3 is 15 residues. J lost 4 bases, V lost 2 bases, and 6 bases had no gene match. Germline V CDR1 and CDR2: SGDLS, YYNGEE. The CDR3 region has the DNA TGTGCCAGCAGCGTCAGGACAGGGGGGAGATACGAGCAGTACTTC. This translates into CASSVRTGGRYEQYF.

The chain is built from TRBV6-4 and TRBJ1-1; D uncertain. Germline V gives CDR1 MRHNA, CDR2 SNTAGT. Trimming shortened V by 7 bases and J by 5 bases, and 14 bases separated the two germline ends. The CDR3 is 13 residues long. The CDR3 protein is CASKVDVGTEAFF. Here the CDR3 DNA reads TGTGCCAGCAAGGTCGATGTTGGGACTGAAGCTTTCTTT.

This clonotype was seen at least ten times. This rearrangement joins TRBV6-2 or TRBV6-3 to TRBJ1-1, with a possible D match to TRBD1 (5 bases). The CDR3 sequence is 18 residues long. The V end lost 4 bases, the J end lost 4 bases, and 25 bases lay between the germline ends. Germline CDR1 MNHEY, CDR2 SVGEGT. The CDR3 region has the DNA TGTGCCAGCAGTTGGTACCGCGGCGTTCTGGGGGGACCCACTGAAGCTTTCTTT. It is translated as CASSWYRGVLGGPTEAFF.

This clonotype has at least ten counts. The J gene is TRBJ1-6, the V gene TRBV7-2; D may be TRBD1 (5 bases). The length of the CDR3 is 17 residues. V lost 1 base and J lost 0, with 10 bases in between. CDR1 SGHTA and CDR2 FQGNSA come from the germline V gene. CDR3 sequence (DNA): TGTGCCAGCAGCTTAGAGGTCGACAGCTCCTATAATTCACCCCTCCACTTT. Protein: CASSLEVDSSYNSPLHF.

This clonotype was seen many times. The CDR3 protein is CSASPAGQNTGELFF. The CDR3 nucleotides are TGCAGTGCTAGCCCCGCCGGACAGAACACCGGGGAGCTGTTTTTT. The chain recombines TRBV20-1 with TRBJ2-2, with D perhaps TRBD1 (5 bases). From germline, CDR1 is DFQATT and CDR2 SNEGSKA (reference sequence). The CDR3 has 15 amino acids. Trimming pared 3 bases from V and 1 base from J, leaving 12 bases between.

This clonotype was seen many times. The chain is built from TRBV7-8 and TRBJ1-6, with D unclear. The CDR3 spans 12 residues. CDR1 is SGHVS and CDR2 is FQNEAQ in the germline V gene. Deletions cut 3 bases from V and 9 bases from J, with 6 bases between. CDR3 in amino acids: CASSFLSSPLHF. The CDR3 coding sequence is TGTGCCAGCAGCTTTCTGTCTTCACCCCTCCACTTT.